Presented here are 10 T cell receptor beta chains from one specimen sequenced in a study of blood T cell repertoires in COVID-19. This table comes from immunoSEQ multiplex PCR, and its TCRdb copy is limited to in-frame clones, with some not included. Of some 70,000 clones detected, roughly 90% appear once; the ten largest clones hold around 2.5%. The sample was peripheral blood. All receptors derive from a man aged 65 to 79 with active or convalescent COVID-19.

CDR3 in amino acids: CASSESGGATGELFF. The CDR3 bases are TGTGCCAGTAGTGAAAGCGGAGGAGCCACCGGGGAGCTGTTTTTT. The chain has TRBV19 and TRBJ2-2, with a tentative D call TRBD2 (5 bases). Germline V gene sequence: CDR1 LNHDA, CDR2 SQIVND (reference sequence). The V gene lost 5 bases and the J gene lost 4 bases, with 14 bases spanning the gap. This CDR3 region has 15 residues.

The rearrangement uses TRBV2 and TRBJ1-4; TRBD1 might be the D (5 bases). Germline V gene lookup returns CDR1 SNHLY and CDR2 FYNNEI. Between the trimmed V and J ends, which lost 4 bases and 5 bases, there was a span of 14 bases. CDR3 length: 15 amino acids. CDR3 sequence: CASSARQLVNEKLFF. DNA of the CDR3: TGTGCCAGCAGTGCGAGACAGCTAGTAAATGAAAAACTGTTTTTT.

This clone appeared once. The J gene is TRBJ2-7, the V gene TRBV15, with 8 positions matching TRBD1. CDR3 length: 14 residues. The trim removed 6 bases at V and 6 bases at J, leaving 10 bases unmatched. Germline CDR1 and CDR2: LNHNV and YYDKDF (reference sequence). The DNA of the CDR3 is TGTGCCACCAGTCGGGACAGGCGACGGAGCGAGCAGTACTTC. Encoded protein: CATSRDRRRSEQYF.

CDR3 loop: CASSQETLAGGGNIQYF. The DNA of the CDR3 is TGTGCCAGCAGCCAAGAAACTCTAGCGGGAGGGGGAAACATTCAGTACTTC. The gene calls are TRBV3-1 (or the pseudogene TRBV3-2) and TRBJ2-4; 12 bases are a match to TRBD2. The CDR3 is 17 amino acids. The germline gives CDR1 LGHDT, CDR2 YNNKEL (reference sequence). V was clipped by 0 bases and J by 6 bases; unmatched bases: 6.

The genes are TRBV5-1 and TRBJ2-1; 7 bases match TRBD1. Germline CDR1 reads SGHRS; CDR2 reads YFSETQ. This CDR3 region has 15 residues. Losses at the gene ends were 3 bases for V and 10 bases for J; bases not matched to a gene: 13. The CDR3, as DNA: TGCGCCAGCAGCTCAGCCAGACAGGGTGCTAGGGAGCAGTTCTTC. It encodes CASSSARQGAREQFF.

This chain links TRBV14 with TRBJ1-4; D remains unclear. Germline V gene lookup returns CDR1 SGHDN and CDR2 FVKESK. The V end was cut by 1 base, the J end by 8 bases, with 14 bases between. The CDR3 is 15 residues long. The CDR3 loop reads CASSQAWHPLEKLFF. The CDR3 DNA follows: TGTGCCAGCAGCCAAGCCTGGCACCCTCTGGAAAAACTGTTTTTT.

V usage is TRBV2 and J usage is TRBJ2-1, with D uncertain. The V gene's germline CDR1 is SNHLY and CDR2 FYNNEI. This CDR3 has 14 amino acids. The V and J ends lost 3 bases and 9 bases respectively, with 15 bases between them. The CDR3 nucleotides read TGTGCCAGCAGTGATGGGCGCACCCTGGCTGAGCAGTTCTTC. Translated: CASSDGRTLAEQFF. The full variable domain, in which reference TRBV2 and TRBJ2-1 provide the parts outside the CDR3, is EPEVTQTPSHQVTQMGQEVILRCVPISNHLYFYWYRQILGQKVEFLVSFYNNEISEKSEIFDDQFSVERPDGSNFTLKIRSTKLEDSAMYFCASSDGRTLAEQFFGPGTRLTVL.

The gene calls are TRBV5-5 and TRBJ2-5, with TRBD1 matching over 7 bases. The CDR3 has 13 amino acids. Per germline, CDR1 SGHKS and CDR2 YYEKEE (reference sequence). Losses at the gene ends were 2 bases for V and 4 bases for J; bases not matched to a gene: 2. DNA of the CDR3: TGTGCCAGCAGCTTTACAGGGGTAGAGACCCAGTACTTC. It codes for CASSFTGVETQYF.

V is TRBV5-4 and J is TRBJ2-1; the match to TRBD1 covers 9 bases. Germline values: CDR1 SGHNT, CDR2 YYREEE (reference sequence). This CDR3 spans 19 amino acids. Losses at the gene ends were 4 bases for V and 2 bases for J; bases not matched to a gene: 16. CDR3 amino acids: CASSVMGTGRTHAYNEQFF. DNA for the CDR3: TGTGCCAGCAGCGTTATGGGGACAGGGAGAACCCATGCCTACAATGAGCAGTTCTTC.

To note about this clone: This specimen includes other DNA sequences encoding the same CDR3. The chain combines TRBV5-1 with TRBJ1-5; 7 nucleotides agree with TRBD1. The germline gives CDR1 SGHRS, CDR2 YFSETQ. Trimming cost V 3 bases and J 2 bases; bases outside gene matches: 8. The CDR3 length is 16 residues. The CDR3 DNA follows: TGCGCCAGCAGCTGGGGGGACAGAGAAGGCAATCAGCCCCAGCATTTT. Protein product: CASSWGDREGNQPQHF.